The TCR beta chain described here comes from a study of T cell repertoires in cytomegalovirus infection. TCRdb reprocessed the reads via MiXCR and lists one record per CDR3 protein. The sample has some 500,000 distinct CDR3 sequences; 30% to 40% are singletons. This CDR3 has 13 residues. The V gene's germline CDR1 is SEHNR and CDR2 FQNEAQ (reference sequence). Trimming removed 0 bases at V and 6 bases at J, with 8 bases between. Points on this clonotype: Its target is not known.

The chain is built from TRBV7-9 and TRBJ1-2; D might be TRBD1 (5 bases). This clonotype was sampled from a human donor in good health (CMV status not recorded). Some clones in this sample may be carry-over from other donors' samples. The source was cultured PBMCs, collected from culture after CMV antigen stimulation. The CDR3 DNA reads TGTGCCAGCAGCTTAGCGGTGGGGGATGGCTACACCTTC. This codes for CASSLAVGDGYTF.